The 18 T cell receptor beta chains given below trace back to one sample, sequenced in a study of blood T cells in healthy people across ages. It was with a sample-barcoded 5' primer and a J-beta primer mix that a second PCR of roughly 7 to 12 cycles was run. Each CDR3 protein gets one entry after TCRdb re-called the 5' RACE reads with MiXCR. The sample holds 1 million or so distinct CDR3 sequences, under 30% seen once. A further study also used this sample, focusing on T cells of mothers and their children.

Sequenced sample: blood. These receptors all stem from a girl aged 2-10 years in good health.

The chain is built from TRBV5-5 and TRBJ1-1; TRBD1 is a possible D gene (6 bases). Trimming cost V 2 bases and J 6 bases, with 20 bases left between them. Germline V lookup: CDR1 SGHKS, CDR2 YYEKEE (reference sequence). The CDR3 runs 16 residues. Here the CDR3 reads CASSLTGSYRSAEAFF. The CDR3 nucleotides read TGTGCCAGCAGCTTAACAGGGAGCTATAGGTCGGCTGAAGCTTTCTTT.

DNA for the CDR3: TGTGCCAGCAGCGTAGTAGATGGGACCCAGTACTTC. It specifies CASSVVDGTQYF. J is TRBJ2-5 and V is TRBV9; no clear D gene. Germline V gene data show CDR1 as SGDLS and CDR2 as YYNGEE. V shed 0 bases and J shed 7 bases, with 7 bases lying between them. This CDR3 contains 12 residues.

This chain joins TRBV7-9 and TRBJ2-7; no clear D. The CDR3 totals 14 residues. The V end was cut by 4 bases, the J end by 1 base, with 11 bases between. Germline CDR1 is SEHNR and CDR2 is FQNEAQ (reference sequence). The DNA of the CDR3 is TGTGCCAGCAGCTCCCCCGGTGGTTCCTACGAGCAGTACTTC. Residues: CASSSPGGSYEQYF.

Only a few counts were recorded for this clonotype. This chain links TRBV20-1 with TRBJ2-5, with a tentative D call TRBD2 (5 bases). The end of the DNA aligns better with TRBJ2-7, so the J call may be wrong. CDR3 length: 16 amino acids. In germline, CDR1 is DFQATT, CDR2 SNEGSKA (reference sequence). The CDR3 DNA reads TGCAGTGCTAGATCAGAGGAGGATATCGGGTGGTACGAGCAGTACTTC. Its protein is CSARSEEDIGWYEQYF.

The gene calls are TRBV28 and TRBJ1-4; no clear D. CDR3 length equals 14 residues. V lost 2 bases, J lost 10 bases, and 14 bases lay in between. CDR1 MDHEN and CDR2 SYDVKM come from the germline V gene. CDR3 nucleotides: TGTGCCAGCAGTTTAGGGAGCCTTGGAGGAAAACTGTTTTTT. Amino acids: CASSLGSLGGKLFF.

This clonotype was found a few times. V gene TRBV5-1 combines with J gene TRBJ2-7, with 7 bases lining up with TRBD1. The CDR3 is made up of 14 amino acids. CDR1 is SGHRS, CDR2 YFSETQ, per germline. The ends lost 0 bases at V and 4 bases at J; junction bases unmatched: 4. The CDR3 DNA is TGCGCCAGCAGCTTGGAGGGGGCGAGGTACGAGCAGTACTTC. Translation: CASSLEGARYEQYF.

The genes are TRBV7-2 and TRBJ2-1; the D call may be TRBD1 or TRBD2 (6 bases each). The CDR3 is 15 amino acids. Germline V gives CDR1 SGHTA, CDR2 FQGNSA. V was trimmed by 1 base and J by 5 bases, leaving 12 bases between them. This CDR3 reads CASSLEGGSNNEQFF. DNA of the CDR3: TGTGCCAGCAGCTTAGAAGGGGGGTCTAACAATGAGCAGTTCTTC.

This clonotype has more than one count but fewer than ten. DNA for the CDR3: TGTGCCAGCGAGGGTTGGGGTATGAACACTGAAGCTTTCTTT. The encoded protein is CASEGWGMNTEAFF. The chain uses TRBV6-6 and TRBJ1-1; D not resolved. Between the trimmed V and J ends, which lost 8 bases and 0 bases, there was a span of 13 bases. CDR1 and CDR2 (germline): MNHNY, SVGAGI (reference sequence). The length of the CDR3 is 14 residues.

This clonotype was counted between two and nine times. The chain joins TRBV12-3 or TRBV12-4 to TRBJ1-2; TRBD1 matches at 8 bases. Trimming took 6 bases from V and 8 from J; bases not matched to a gene: 14. This CDR3 comprises 15 residues. For the CDR3, the DNA is TGTGCCAGCAGACAGAATACGGGACAGGATGGAGGCTACACCTTC. This encodes CASRQNTGQDGGYTF.

This chain uses TRBV7-2 with TRBJ2-1; D possibly corresponds to TRBD1 (6 bases). The CDR3 spans 16 residues. Trimming stripped 6 bases from V and 1 base from J, with 16 bases between. The V gene's germline CDR1 is SGHTA and CDR2 FQGNSA. The CDR3 coding sequence is TGTGCCAGCAGTCATAGGGGGAGAGAGTCCTACAATGAGCAGTTCTTC. The encoded protein is CASSHRGRESYNEQFF.

This clonotype was counted a few times. V usage is TRBV6-4 and J usage is TRBJ2-1; no clear D gene. The germline gives CDR1 MRHNA, CDR2 SNTAGT. This CDR3 comprises 15 residues. The V end lost 0 bases, the J end lost 10 bases, and 16 bases lay between the germline ends. CDR3 loop: CASSDSGKGRREQFF. CDR3 DNA: TGTGCCAGCAGTGACTCGGGAAAGGGAAGAAGGGAGCAGTTCTTC.

There are a few counts of this clonotype. The CDR3 nucleotides are TGTGCCAGCAGTGAAAGGACCGTGCAGGGGAACAATGAGCAGTTCTTC. This encodes CASSERTVQGNNEQFF. V usage is TRBV2 and J usage is TRBJ2-1; possibly TRBD1 for D (6 bases). Germline V gives CDR1 SNHLY, CDR2 FYNNEI. Trimming removed 2 bases at V and 5 bases at J, with 16 bases between. The CDR3 sequence is 16 residues long.

This clonotype was detected a few times. This chain links TRBV7-9 with TRBJ2-7; 10 bases match TRBD2. The DNA end favors TRBJ2-5, so the J call may be wrong. CDR1 SEHNR and CDR2 FQNEAQ come from the germline V gene (reference sequence). The CDR3 totals 19 residues. CDR3 bases: TGTGCCAGCAGTTCCAGGCTAGCGGGAGCGGTAGGGGCGTTTGAGACCCAGTACTTC. It encodes CASSSRLAGAVGAFETQYF.

Note on this clonotype: One junction end disagrees with the germline gene, perhaps due to a read error. V usage is TRBV11-3 and J usage is TRBJ2-1; 7 nucleotides agree with TRBD2. The germline V gene has CDR1 SGHNT and CDR2 YENEEA. The CDR3 consists of 16 residues. The CDR3 DNA follows: TGTGCCAGCAGCCCTCGAGCGGGGTTGAACTACAACGAGCAGTTCTTC. It encodes CASSPRAGLNYNEQFF.

The J gene is TRBJ2-7, the V gene TRBV29-1, with D tentatively TRBD1 (5 bases). Germline V CDR1 and CDR2: SQVTM, ANQGSEA. Trimming shortened V by 5 bases and J by 3 bases, and 11 bases separated the two germline ends. The CDR3 has 12 amino acids. The chain's CDR3 is CSVLTGNYEQYF. CDR3 bases: TGCAGCGTTTTAACAGGCAACTACGAGCAGTACTTC.

This clonotype showed up just a few times. This sequence joins TRBV2 and TRBJ2-5; TRBD2 matches 13 bases. CDR1 SNHLY and CDR2 FYNNEI come from the germline V gene. The CDR3 sequence is 17 residues long. V gave up 1 base and J gave up 5 bases; unmatched junction bases: 7. CDR3 nucleotide sequence: TGTGCCAGCAGTGAAGGGTTGGGACTAGCGGGAACGGAGACCCAGTACTTC. As protein: CASSEGLGLAGTETQYF.

This clonotype was seen a few times. This chain links TRBV6-6 with TRBJ2-5; D tentatively fits TRBD1 or TRBD2 (5 bases each). This CDR3 has 14 amino acids. V dropped 4 bases and J dropped 5 bases, with 14 bases sitting between them. The germline V gene has CDR1 MNHNY and CDR2 SVGAGI (reference sequence). The CDR3 DNA follows: TGTGCCAGCAGTTCCTTCCTAGGGACGGAGACCCAGTACTTC. Its translation is CASSSFLGTETQYF.

The chain carries TRBV7-3 and TRBJ2-3; perhaps D is TRBD1 or TRBD2 (5 bases each). Deletions cut 2 bases from V and 4 bases from J, with 10 bases between. This CDR3 is built from 14 residues. Germline V CDR1 and CDR2: SGHTA, FQGTGA. CDR3 in amino acids: CASSLSLGADTQYF. The CDR3 DNA sequence: TGTGCCAGCAGCTTATCGCTGGGGGCAGATACGCAGTATTTT. Using reference TRBV7-3 and TRBJ2-3 for the parts outside the CDR3, the full variable domain is GAGVSQTPSNKVTEKGKYVELRCDPISGHTALYWYRQSLGQGPEFLIYFQGTGAADDSGLPNDRFFAVRPEGSVSTLKIQRTERGDSAVYLCASSLSLGADTQYFGPGTRLTVL.